Shown below are 29 T cell receptor beta chains from a single sample sequenced in a study of T cells in Graves' hyperthyroidism and ophthalmopathy. TCR beta CDR3 sequences were amplified from RNA transcripts. The HTBI set primed first-round TCR CDR3 RT-PCR. TCRdb itself ran the multiplex PCR reads through MiXCR, one entry per CDR3 protein. The sample yields hundreds of thousands of distinct CDR3 sequences, approximately 20% seen once. The source material was blood. These receptors were taken from a man younger than 45 with Graves' ophthalmopathy.

There are many counts of this clonotype. V and J are TRBV28 and TRBJ1-5; a weak D match, TRBD1 (5 bases). Germline V gene sequence: CDR1 MDHEN, CDR2 SYDVKM. Trimming removed 5 bases at V and 3 bases at J, with 14 bases between. The length of the CDR3 is 15 residues. The CDR3 is CASSPQTVPNQPQHF. The DNA of the CDR3 is TGTGCCAGCAGTCCTCAGACAGTTCCCAATCAGCCCCAGCATTTT.

The chain uses TRBV6-1 and TRBJ1-5, with a possible D match to TRBD1 (6 bases). The CDR3 totals 13 residues. The ends were cut back, 8 bases at V and 8 bases at J, with 16 bases in the middle. The V gene's germline CDR1 is MNHNS and CDR2 SASEGT. In nucleotides, the CDR3 is TGTGCCAGCCGGGACACCTTTTTCAAGCCCCAGCATTTT. Translation: CASRDTFFKPQHF.

This clonotype was found a few times. V is TRBV20-1 and J is TRBJ2-5, with TRBD2 as a possible D gene (5 bases). From germline, CDR1 is DFQATT and CDR2 SNEGSKA (reference sequence). Trimming pared 3 bases from V and 2 bases from J, leaving 13 bases between. The CDR3 loop spans 14 amino acids. The CDR3 DNA sequence: TGCAGTGCTAGTCGGGTGAGAGGGCAAGAGACCCAGTACTTC. Translation gives CSASRVRGQETQYF.

This chain joins TRBV7-2 and TRBJ2-5; 8 nucleotides match TRBD1. This CDR3 spans 14 amino acids. The germline V gene has CDR1 SGHTA and CDR2 FQGNSA. The V and J ends lost 3 bases and 4 bases, in that order; junction bases with no gene match: 4. The CDR3 region has the DNA TGTGCCAGCAGCTTTCAGGGGGCCACAGAGACCCAGTACTTC. It specifies CASSFQGATETQYF.

This clonotype was detected only a few times. The rearrangement uses TRBV2 and TRBJ2-3, with 10 bases that match TRBD2. The CDR3 totals 15 residues. Per the germline V gene, CDR1 is SNHLY and CDR2 is FYNNEI. Trimming at V came to 5 bases and at J to 5 bases, leaving 7 bases not matched to a gene. The CDR3 DNA is TGTGCCAGCAGTATCTCCGGGACTAGCGTAGATACGCAGTATTTT. Encoded protein: CASSISGTSVDTQYF.

This clonotype occurred many times. The chain recombines TRBV20-1 with TRBJ2-3, with 8 bases matching TRBD2. Germline assignment: CDR1 DFQATT and CDR2 SNEGSKA (reference sequence). The CDR3 spans 15 residues. The V and J ends lost 3 bases and 2 bases, in that order; junction bases with no gene match: 7. In DNA form, the CDR3 reads TGCAGTGCTAGCACTTTAGCGGGATCCACAGATACGCAGTATTTT. Translated, it gives CSASTLAGSTDTQYF.

V usage is TRBV29-1 and J usage is TRBJ1-1, with 11 positions matching TRBD1. The CDR3 loop spans 13 amino acids. CDR1 is SQVTM and CDR2 is ANQGSEA in the germline V gene. The trim removed 6 bases at V and 4 bases at J, leaving 4 bases unmatched. In nucleotides, the CDR3 is TGCAGCGTCTCCGGGACAGGGGGCACTGAAGCTTTCTTT. It translates to CSVSGTGGTEAFF.

The chain uses TRBV30 and TRBJ1-5, with D tentatively TRBD1 (5 bases). V dropped 0 bases and J dropped 6 bases, with 15 bases sitting between them. The CDR3 is 15 amino acids. Per the germline V gene, CDR1 is GTSNPN and CDR2 is SVGIG (reference sequence). The CDR3 sequence: CAWSVARGRFQPQHF. In DNA form, the CDR3 reads TGTGCCTGGAGTGTAGCCCGGGGGAGGTTTCAGCCCCAGCATTTT.

This clonotype has a count of ten or more. The rearrangement links TRBV5-6 to TRBJ2-7, with D hard to call. V gave up 1 base and J gave up 0 bases, with 11 bases separating them. The CDR3 has 15 residues. Looked up from germline, CDR1 is SGHDT and CDR2 is YYEEEE. The CDR3 spells CASSLLSPDSYEQYF. The CDR3 nucleotides are TGTGCCAGCAGCTTGCTCAGCCCTGACTCCTACGAGCAGTACTTC.

The chain employs TRBV6-1 and TRBJ2-5, with 12 nucleotides matching TRBD2. The CDR3 sequence is 16 residues long. Germline V gene sequence: CDR1 MNHNS, CDR2 SASEGT. Germline trimming cut 6 bases from V and 4 bases from J; bases unmatched to any gene: 9. Here the CDR3 reads CASSFGLAGLGETQYF. The CDR3 coding sequence is TGTGCCAGCAGCTTCGGACTAGCGGGATTAGGAGAGACCCAGTACTTC.

This clonotype showed up many times. J is TRBJ2-1 and V is TRBV11-1, with a tentative D call TRBD2 (5 bases). Deletions cut 1 base from V and 9 bases from J, with 16 bases between. The CDR3 runs 15 residues. Per germline, CDR1 SGHAT and CDR2 FQDESV (reference sequence). CDR3 coding DNA: TGTGCCAGCAGCTTAGAAGGACTCCAATTCGGTGAGCAGTTCTTC. This encodes CASSLEGLQFGEQFF.

The rearrangement joins TRBV5-5 to TRBJ2-1, with TRBD2 identical over 7 bases. V lost 3 bases, J lost 4 bases, and 19 bases stayed unmatched. Germline-derived CDR1 and CDR2 are SGHKS and YYEKEE (reference sequence). The CDR3 has 19 amino acids. Here the CDR3 DNA reads TGTGCCAGCAGCTGGGACCCTCTAGCGGAACAAGGGGTATACAATGAGCAGTTCTTC. Translated, it gives CASSWDPLAEQGVYNEQFF. Using reference TRBV5-5 and TRBJ2-1 for the parts outside the CDR3, the full variable domain is DAGVTQSPTHLIKTRGQQVTLRCSPISGHKSVSWYQQVLGQGPQFIFQYYEKEERGRGNFPDRFSARQFPNYSSELNVNALLLGDSALYLCASSWDPLAEQGVYNEQFFGPGTRLTVL.

This clonotype came up a few times. The rearrangement joins TRBV18 to TRBJ1-5; no clear D gene. The V gene lost 4 bases and the J gene lost 7 bases, with 8 bases spanning the gap. The V gene's germline CDR1 is KGHSH and CDR2 LQKENI. This CDR3 comprises 12 residues. CDR3 bases: TGTGCCAGCTCACGAGGGTACCAGCCCCAGCATTTT. It specifies CASSRGYQPQHF.

CDR3 protein: CASSPTSGSLNEQFF. Here the CDR3 DNA reads TGTGCCAGCAGCCCTACTAGCGGGAGTCTCAATGAGCAGTTCTTC. The chain is built from TRBV27 and TRBJ2-1, with 11 bases identical to TRBD2. V was pared by 6 bases and J by 6 bases, with 7 bases of the junction left unmatched. This CDR3 comprises 15 residues. Germline V gene data show CDR1 as MNHEY and CDR2 as SMNVEV (reference sequence).

This clonotype was picked up a small number of times. V usage is TRBV7-9 and J usage is TRBJ2-7; possibly TRBD1 or TRBD2 for D (5 bases each). Trimming removed 5 bases from V and 5 bases from J, with 16 bases in between. CDR3 length: 14 residues. Germline CDR1 and CDR2: SEHNR and FQNEAQ (reference sequence). The CDR3 sequence: CASSRGPRLDEQYF. CDR3 DNA sequence: TGTGCCAGCAGCCGGGGACCGCGACTCGACGAGCAGTACTTC.

This clonotype was seen more than once but under ten times. The genes are TRBV20-1 and TRBJ2-3, with 13 bases lining up with TRBD2. This CDR3 is built from 15 residues. J was trimmed by 3 bases and V by 7 bases; bases with no gene match: 7. CDR1 DFQATT and CDR2 SNEGSKA come from the germline V gene (reference sequence). CDR3: CSVPTSGRLTDTQYF. The CDR3 DNA reads as TGCAGTGTCCCGACTAGCGGGAGGTTGACAGATACGCAGTATTTT.

This clonotype was counted between two and nine times. The rearrangement links TRBV20-1 to TRBJ2-5, with 8 nucleotides matching TRBD2. This CDR3 region has 16 residues. The J segment lost 0 bases and the V segment lost 1 base, leaving 7 bases of the junction unmatched. Germline CDR1 reads DFQATT; CDR2 reads SNEGSKA (reference sequence). CDR3 nucleotides: TGCAGTGCTAGAGGATTAGCGGGATTCGACCAAGAGACCCAGTACTTC. Residues: CSARGLAGFDQETQYF.

V usage is TRBV24-1 and J usage is TRBJ2-1; TRBD2 matches at 13 bases. This CDR3 is 17 amino acids long. V gave up 5 bases and J gave up 3 bases; unmatched junction bases: 6. The germline V gene encodes CDR1 KGHDR and CDR2 SFDVKD. The CDR3 reads CATSAPGLAGLYNEQFF. The CDR3 DNA reads TGTGCCACCAGTGCCCCGGGACTAGCGGGACTCTACAATGAGCAGTTCTTC.

This clonotype was seen a handful of times. The gene calls are TRBV2 and TRBJ2-7; D assignment may be TRBD1 or TRBD2 (5 bases each). The CDR3 loop spans 13 amino acids. Trimming removed 7 bases at V and 5 bases at J, with 15 bases between. Per the germline V gene, CDR1 is SNHLY and CDR2 is FYNNEI. The CDR3, as DNA: TGTGCCAGCAATCCGGGGCCACTCAACGAGCAGTACTTC. Its translation: CASNPGPLNEQYF.

V gene TRBV10-2 combines with J gene TRBJ2-7, with D perhaps TRBD1 (6 bases). Germline V gene sequence: CDR1 WSHSY, CDR2 SAAADI. Trimming stripped 8 bases from V and 0 bases from J, with 17 bases between. The length of the CDR3 is 15 residues. The CDR3 DNA reads as TGCGCCAGCGGAACAAGACAGGATCTCTCCTACGAGCAGTACTTC. Amino acid sequence: CASGTRQDLSYEQYF.

This clonotype was detected many times. The V call is TRBV28, the J call TRBJ1-5; D possibly corresponds to TRBD1 (6 bases). Germline V gene lookup returns CDR1 MDHEN and CDR2 SYDVKM. V lost 6 bases and J 1 base, leaving 13 bases between the germline ends. The length of the CDR3 is 15 residues. DNA for the CDR3: TGTGCCAGCAGCTTAGGAGGGGGAAGCAATCAGCCCCAGCATTTT. Protein: CASSLGGGSNQPQHF.

This clonotype was counted only a few times. The chain combines TRBV24-1 with TRBJ2-1; D not certain. Trimming stripped 1 base from V and 5 bases from J, with 8 bases between. Germline V CDR1 and CDR2: KGHDR, SFDVKD. CDR3 length equals 14 residues. The CDR3 reads CATSDLSRNNEQFF. The DNA of the CDR3 is TGTGCCACCAGTGATTTAAGCAGGAACAATGAGCAGTTCTTC.

This clonotype was counted between two and nine times. The rearrangement uses TRBV7-6 and TRBJ2-5, with D perhaps matching TRBD2 (6 bases). The germline V gene encodes CDR1 SGHVS and CDR2 FNYEAQ. Trimming removed 3 bases at V and 7 bases at J, with 15 bases between. The CDR3 runs 14 residues. CDR3 sequence (DNA): TGTGCCAGCAGCTTGGCGAGTCTGGGGGGGACCCAGTACTTC. Protein product: CASSLASLGGTQYF.

In this sample, this clonotype turned up many times. CDR3 bases: TGTGCCAGCAGTGAAGCGCTTCTGGGACAGCAGTACAATGAGCAGTTCTTC. This translates into CASSEALLGQQYNEQFF. The chain employs TRBV2 and TRBJ2-1, with 7 bases matching TRBD1. Losses at the gene ends were 0 bases for V and 4 bases for J; bases not matched to a gene: 9. The CDR3 sequence is 17 residues long. The germline CDR1 and CDR2 sequences are SNHLY and FYNNEI.

This CDR3 reads CASSYTPENTEAFF. The CDR3 DNA follows: TGTGCCAGCAGCTATACCCCAGAGAACACTGAAGCTTTCTTT. The rearrangement uses TRBV9 and TRBJ1-1, with no clear D. This CDR3 has 14 amino acids. Germline CDR1 reads SGDLS; CDR2 reads YYNGEE. With 4 bases removed from V and 1 base from J, the gap between germline ends came to 11 bases.

The rearrangement links TRBV9 to TRBJ2-7; D is ambiguous. The germline CDR1 and CDR2 sequences are SGDLS and YYNGEE. V lost 0 bases and J 2 bases, leaving 12 bases between the germline ends. The CDR3 spans 15 residues. CDR3 coding DNA: TGTGCCAGCAGCGTAGACGTGGGCCGCCCCTACGAGCAGTACTTC. It specifies CASSVDVGRPYEQYF.

J is TRBJ1-4 and V is TRBV28; 8 nucleotides align to TRBD1. V was clipped by 6 bases and J by 6 bases; unmatched bases: 12. The CDR3 is made up of 16 amino acids. CDR1 and CDR2 (germline): MDHEN, SYDVKM. DNA for the CDR3: TGTGCCAGCAGCCGTCACCAGACAGGGGAGGATGAAAAACTGTTTTTT. It codes for CASSRHQTGEDEKLFF.

This clonotype was seen a handful of times. V is TRBV6-1 and J is TRBJ1-5, with a possible D match to TRBD1 (6 bases). Germline-derived CDR1 and CDR2 are MNHNS and SASEGT. Trimming left V 2 bases short and J 6 bases short, with 26 bases between. This CDR3 has 19 residues. CDR3 region: CASSEKGDSHSPPSQPQHF. The CDR3 DNA reads as TGTGCCAGCAGTGAAAAGGGGGACTCCCATTCCCCACCGAGTCAGCCCCAGCATTTT.

This clonotype occurred a few times. V is TRBV6-5 and J is TRBJ2-7, with a tentative D call TRBD2 (6 bases). The CDR3 length is 16 residues. The V end lost 0 bases, the J end lost 1 base, and 13 bases lay between the germline ends. Germline assignment: CDR1 MNHEY and CDR2 SVGAGI. CDR3 bases: TGTGCCAGCAGTTACTCGATTCAGCGGGCGTCCTACGAGCAGTACTTC. Protein: CASSYSIQRASYEQYF.